The entry below gives a single T cell receptor (beta chain) sequence along with its context. This record belongs to a study of blood T cell repertoires in COVID-19. Overall study context: The United States, Italy and Spain provided the acute and convalescent COVID-19 samples. PBMCs, B-cell-depleted T cells, or T cells were the source of the cDNA or gDNA that made up the material.

As handled by the study authors: From reference gene primer amplification, estimates of nucleated cell counts were derived. The table came from immunoSEQ multiplex PCR; TCRdb's copy has only in-frame clones and leaves some out. The V and J calls and clone size are taken from that table; D and trimming were inferred from the DNA. The table shows 110,000 to 150,000 clones, with around 87% occurring only once. V was clipped by 2 bases and J by 0 bases, with 22 bases between them. The CDR3 sequence is 19 residues long. Germline V gives CDR1 MGHRA, CDR2 YSYEKL. The TCR comes from a human donor in a cohort sampled during active COVID-19. The chain combines TRBV4-1 with TRBJ2-5; weak D call: TRBD2 (6 bases). Material for sequencing was peripheral blood. In DNA, the CDR3 is TGCGCCAGCAGCCAATTGGCAGGGCGGGGCACGGGGTACCAAGAGACCCAGTACTTC. Protein product: CASSQLAGRGTGYQETQYF.